This T cell receptor beta chain was found in a study of blood T cell repertoires in COVID-19. Study details: Samples came from the United States, Italy and Spain, spanning acute and convalescent COVID-19. PBMCs, B-cell-depleted T cells, or T cells were the source of the cDNA or gDNA that made up the material.

Germline CDR1 and CDR2: LGHDT and YNNKEL (reference sequence). Between the trimmed V and J ends, which lost 4 bases and 5 bases, there was a span of 18 bases. CDR3 length: 16 amino acids. Authors' methods: The assay estimated nucleated cells by amplifying reference gene primers. Method: immunoSEQ multiplex PCR; TCRdb's copy keeps in-frame clones and lacks some. Clone size and the V and J calls come from that table; the DNA yielded D and trimming. The table records over 150,000 clones, around 84% of them present only once. In its sample, this clone was seen once. The TCR comes from an elderly woman with COVID-19, enrolled during active disease. Sample: peripheral blood. This rearrangement joins TRBV3-1 (or the pseudogene TRBV3-2) to TRBJ2-1; D perhaps matches TRBD2 (5 bases). The CDR3 region has the DNA TGTGCCAGCAGCCCCACCTGGGGTGCGGGCGACAATGAGCAGTTCTTC. Its translation is CASSPTWGAGDNEQFF.